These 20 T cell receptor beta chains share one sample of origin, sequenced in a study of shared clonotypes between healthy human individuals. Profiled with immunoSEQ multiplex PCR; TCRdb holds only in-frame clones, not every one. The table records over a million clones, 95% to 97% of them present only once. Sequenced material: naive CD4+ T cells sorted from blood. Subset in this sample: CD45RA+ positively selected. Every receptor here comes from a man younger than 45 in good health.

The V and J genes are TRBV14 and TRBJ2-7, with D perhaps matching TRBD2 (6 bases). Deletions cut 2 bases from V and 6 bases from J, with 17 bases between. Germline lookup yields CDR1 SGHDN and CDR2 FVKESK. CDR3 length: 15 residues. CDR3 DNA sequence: TGTGCCAGCAGCCAATTTCGGGGGTTCGGATCCGAGCAGTACTTC. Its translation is CASSQFRGFGSEQYF.

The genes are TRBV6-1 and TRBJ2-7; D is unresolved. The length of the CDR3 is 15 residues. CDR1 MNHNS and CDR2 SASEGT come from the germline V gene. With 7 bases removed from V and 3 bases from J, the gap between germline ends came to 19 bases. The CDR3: CASMRPRPLLYEQYF. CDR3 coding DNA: TGTGCCAGCATGCGACCGCGTCCTCTACTCTACGAGCAGTACTTC.

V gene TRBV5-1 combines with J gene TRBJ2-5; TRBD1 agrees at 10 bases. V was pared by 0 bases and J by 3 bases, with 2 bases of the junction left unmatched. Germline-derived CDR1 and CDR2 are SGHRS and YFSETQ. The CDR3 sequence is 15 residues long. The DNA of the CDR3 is TGCGCCAGCAGCTTGGGACAGGGGGCGGAAGAGACCCAGTACTTC. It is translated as CASSLGQGAEETQYF. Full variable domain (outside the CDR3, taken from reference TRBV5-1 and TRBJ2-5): KAGVTQTPRYLIKTRGQQVTLSCSPISGHRSVSWYQQTPGQGLQFLFEYFSETQRNKGNFPGRFSGRQFSNSRSEMNVSTLELGDSALYLCASSLGQGAEETQYFGPGTRLLVL.

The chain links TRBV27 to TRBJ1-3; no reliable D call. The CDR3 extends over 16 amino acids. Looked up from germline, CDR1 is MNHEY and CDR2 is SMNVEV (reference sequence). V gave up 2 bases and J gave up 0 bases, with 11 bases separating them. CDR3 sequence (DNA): TGTGCCAGCAGTTTACACCCAGGAAGCTCTGGAAACACCATATATTTT. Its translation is CASSLHPGSSGNTIYF.

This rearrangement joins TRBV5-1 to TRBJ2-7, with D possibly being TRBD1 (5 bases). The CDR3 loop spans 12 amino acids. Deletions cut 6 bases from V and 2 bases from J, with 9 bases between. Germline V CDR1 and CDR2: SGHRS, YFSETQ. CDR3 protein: CASTSGTYEQYF. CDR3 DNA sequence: TGCGCCAGCACCTCAGGGACCTACGAGCAGTACTTC.

For the CDR3, the DNA is TGTGCCAGCAGCCACGGGACAGGAGGTCCAGATACGCAGTATTTT. Protein product: CASSHGTGGPDTQYF. J is TRBJ2-3 and V is TRBV7-7; 8 nucleotides agree with TRBD1. The V gene's germline CDR1 is SSHAT and CDR2 FNYEAQ (reference sequence). This CDR3 contains 15 residues. J gave up 4 bases and V 5 bases, and 8 bases lay outside the gene matches.

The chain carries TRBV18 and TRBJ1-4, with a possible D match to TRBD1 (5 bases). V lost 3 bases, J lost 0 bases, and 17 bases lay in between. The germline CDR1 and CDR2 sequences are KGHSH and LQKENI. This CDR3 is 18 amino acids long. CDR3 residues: CASSPLRPGLATNEKLFF. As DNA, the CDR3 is TGTGCCAGCTCACCCCTTCGACCAGGGTTAGCAACTAATGAAAAACTGTTTTTT.

CDR3 protein: CASSDERWRENDNEQFF. For the CDR3, the DNA is TGTGCCAGCAGTGATGAAAGGTGGCGGGAGAACGACAATGAGCAGTTCTTC. The chain carries TRBV6-1 and TRBJ2-1; 7 nucleotides align to TRBD2. Germline V gives CDR1 MNHNS, CDR2 SASEGT. Trimming took 3 bases from V and 5 from J; bases not matched to a gene: 13. CDR3 length: 17 residues.

The CDR3: CASSTPRSGPGELFF. The CDR3 DNA follows: TGTGCCAGCAGCACCCCTAGGTCGGGACCCGGGGAGCTGTTTTTT. This sequence joins TRBV2 and TRBJ2-2, with D perhaps matching TRBD1 or TRBD2 (5 bases each). Germline CDR1 reads SNHLY; CDR2 reads FYNNEI. This CDR3 has 15 amino acids. With 6 bases removed from V and 6 bases from J, the gap between germline ends came to 17 bases.

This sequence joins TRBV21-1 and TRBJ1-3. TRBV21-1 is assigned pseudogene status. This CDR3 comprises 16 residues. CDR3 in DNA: TGTGCCAGCAGCAAGGGGGAGGGGAGCTCTGGAAACACCATATATTTT. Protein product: CASSKGEGSSGNTIYF.

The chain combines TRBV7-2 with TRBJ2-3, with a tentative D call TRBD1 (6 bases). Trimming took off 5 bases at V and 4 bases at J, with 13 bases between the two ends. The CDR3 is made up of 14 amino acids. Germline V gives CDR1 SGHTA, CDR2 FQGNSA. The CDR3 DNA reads TGTGCCAGCAGCAACAGGGTGGTTTCAGATACGCAGTATTTT. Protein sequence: CASSNRVVSDTQYF.

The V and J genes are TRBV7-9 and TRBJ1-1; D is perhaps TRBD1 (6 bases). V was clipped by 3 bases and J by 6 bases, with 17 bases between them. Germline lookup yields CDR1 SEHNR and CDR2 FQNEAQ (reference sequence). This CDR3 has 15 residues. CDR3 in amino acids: CASSFSSVQGPEAFF. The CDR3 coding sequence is TGTGCCAGCAGCTTTTCAAGTGTACAGGGTCCTGAAGCTTTCTTT.

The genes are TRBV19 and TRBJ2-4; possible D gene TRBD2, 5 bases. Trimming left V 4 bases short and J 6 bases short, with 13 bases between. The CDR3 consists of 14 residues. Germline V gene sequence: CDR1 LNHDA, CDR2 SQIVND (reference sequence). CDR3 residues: CASSRPGRGNIQYF. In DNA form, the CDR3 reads TGTGCCAGTAGTAGACCGGGAAGAGGAAACATTCAGTACTTC.

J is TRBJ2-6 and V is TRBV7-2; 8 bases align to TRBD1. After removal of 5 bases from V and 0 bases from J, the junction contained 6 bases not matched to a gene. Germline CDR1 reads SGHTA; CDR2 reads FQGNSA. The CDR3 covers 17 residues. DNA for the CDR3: TGTGCCAGCAGCCGAGGACAGGGTATCTCTGGGGCCAACGTCCTGACTTTC. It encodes CASSRGQGISGANVLTF.

The CDR3, as DNA: TGTGCCACCAGCAGAGACCCTAAAAGGGTTGATACGCAGTATTTT. It codes for CATSRDPKRVDTQYF. This chain connects TRBV15 to TRBJ2-3, with unresolved D. Germline CDR1 and CDR2: LNHNV and YYDKDF (reference sequence). The V and J ends lost 0 bases and 6 bases respectively, with 13 bases between them. CDR3 length equals 15 residues.

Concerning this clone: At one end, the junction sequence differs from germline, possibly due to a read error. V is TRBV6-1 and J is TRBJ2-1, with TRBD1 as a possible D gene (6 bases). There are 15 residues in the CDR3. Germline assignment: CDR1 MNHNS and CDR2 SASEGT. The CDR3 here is CASSEAGADRTEIVF. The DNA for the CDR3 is TGTGCCAGCAGTGAAGCGGGGGCAGATCGGACTGAGATAGTCTTC.

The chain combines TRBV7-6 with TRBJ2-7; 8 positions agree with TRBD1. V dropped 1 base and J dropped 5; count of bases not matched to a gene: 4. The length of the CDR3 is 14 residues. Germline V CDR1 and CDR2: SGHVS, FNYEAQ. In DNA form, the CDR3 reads TGTGCCAGCAGCTTAGGGACAGGGTTCGACGAGCAGTACTTC. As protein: CASSLGTGFDEQYF.

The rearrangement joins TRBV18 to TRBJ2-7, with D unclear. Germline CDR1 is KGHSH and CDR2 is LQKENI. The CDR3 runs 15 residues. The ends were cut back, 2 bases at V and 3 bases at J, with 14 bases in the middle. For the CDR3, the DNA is TGTGCCAGCTCACCATCATTCCCTACTAACTACGAGCAGTACTTC. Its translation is CASSPSFPTNYEQYF.

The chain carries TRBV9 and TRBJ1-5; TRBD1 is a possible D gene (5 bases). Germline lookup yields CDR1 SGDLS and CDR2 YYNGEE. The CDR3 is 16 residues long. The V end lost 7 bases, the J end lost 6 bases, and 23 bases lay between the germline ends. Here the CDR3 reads CASSAGIGASGQPQHF. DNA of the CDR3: TGTGCCAGCTCGGCCGGTATTGGGGCGAGTGGTCAGCCCCAGCATTTT.

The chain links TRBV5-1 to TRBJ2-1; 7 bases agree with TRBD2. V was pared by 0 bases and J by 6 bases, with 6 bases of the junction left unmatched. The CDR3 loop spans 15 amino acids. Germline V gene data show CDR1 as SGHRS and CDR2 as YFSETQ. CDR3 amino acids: CASSLEAGRSNEQFF. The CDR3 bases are TGCGCCAGCAGCTTGGAAGCGGGAAGGTCCAATGAGCAGTTCTTC.